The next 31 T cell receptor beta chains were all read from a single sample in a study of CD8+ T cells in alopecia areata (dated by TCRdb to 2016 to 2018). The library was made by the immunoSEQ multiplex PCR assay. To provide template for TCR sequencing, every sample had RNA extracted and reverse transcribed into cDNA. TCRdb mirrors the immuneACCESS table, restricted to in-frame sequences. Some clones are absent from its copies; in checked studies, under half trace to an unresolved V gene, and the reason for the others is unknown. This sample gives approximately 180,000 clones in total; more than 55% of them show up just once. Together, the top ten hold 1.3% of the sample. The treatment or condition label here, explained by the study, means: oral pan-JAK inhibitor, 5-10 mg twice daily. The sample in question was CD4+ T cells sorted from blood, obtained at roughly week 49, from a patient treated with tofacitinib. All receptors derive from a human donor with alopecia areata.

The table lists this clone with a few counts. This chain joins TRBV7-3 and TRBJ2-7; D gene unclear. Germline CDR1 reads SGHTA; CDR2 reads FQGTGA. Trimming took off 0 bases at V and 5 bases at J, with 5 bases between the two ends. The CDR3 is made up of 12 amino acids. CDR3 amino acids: CASSLTDHEQYF. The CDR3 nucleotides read TGTGCCAGCAGCTTAACGGACCACGAGCAGTACTTC.

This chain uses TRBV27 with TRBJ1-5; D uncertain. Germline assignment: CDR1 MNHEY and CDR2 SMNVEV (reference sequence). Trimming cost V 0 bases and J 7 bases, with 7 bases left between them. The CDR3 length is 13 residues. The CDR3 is CASSLSFQQPQHF. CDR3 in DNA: TGTGCCAGCAGTTTATCGTTCCAACAGCCCCAGCATTTT.

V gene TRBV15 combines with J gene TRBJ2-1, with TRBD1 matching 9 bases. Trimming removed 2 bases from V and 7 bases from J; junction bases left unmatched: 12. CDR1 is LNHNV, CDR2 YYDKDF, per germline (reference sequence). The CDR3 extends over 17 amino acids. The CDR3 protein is CATSRPPGQGYRNEQFF. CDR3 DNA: TGTGCCACCAGCAGACCGCCGGGACAGGGTTATAGAAATGAGCAGTTCTTC.

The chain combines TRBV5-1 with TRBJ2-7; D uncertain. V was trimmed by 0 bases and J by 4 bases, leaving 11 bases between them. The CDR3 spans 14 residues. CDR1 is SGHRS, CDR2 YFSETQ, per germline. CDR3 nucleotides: TGCGCCAGCAGCTTGGAACAGAGTAGTTACGAGCAGTACTTC. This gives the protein CASSLEQSSYEQYF.

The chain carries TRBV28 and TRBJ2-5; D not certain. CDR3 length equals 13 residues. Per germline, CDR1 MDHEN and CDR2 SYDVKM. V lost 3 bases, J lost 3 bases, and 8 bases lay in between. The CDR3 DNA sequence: TGTGCCAGCAGTTTCCAGGAAAAAGAGACCCAGTACTTC. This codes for CASSFQEKETQYF.

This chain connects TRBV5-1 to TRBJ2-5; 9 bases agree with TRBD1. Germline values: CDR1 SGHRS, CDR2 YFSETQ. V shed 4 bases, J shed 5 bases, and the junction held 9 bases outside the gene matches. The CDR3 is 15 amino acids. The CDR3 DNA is TGCGCCAGCAGCCCCCGGACAGGGGACGGGGAGACCCAGTACTTC. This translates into CASSPRTGDGETQYF.

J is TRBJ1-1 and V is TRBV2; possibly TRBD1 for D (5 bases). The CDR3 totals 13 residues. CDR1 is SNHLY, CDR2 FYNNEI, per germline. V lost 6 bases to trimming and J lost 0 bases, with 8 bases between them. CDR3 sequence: CASRGLLNTEAFF. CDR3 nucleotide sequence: TGTGCCAGCAGGGGACTCTTGAACACTGAAGCTTTCTTT. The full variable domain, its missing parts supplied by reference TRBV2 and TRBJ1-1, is EPEVTQTPSHQVTQMGQEVILRCVPISNHLYFYWYRQILGQKVEFLVSFYNNEISEKSEIFDDQFSVERPDGSNFTLKIRSTKLEDSAMYFCASRGLLNTEAFFGQGTRLTVV.

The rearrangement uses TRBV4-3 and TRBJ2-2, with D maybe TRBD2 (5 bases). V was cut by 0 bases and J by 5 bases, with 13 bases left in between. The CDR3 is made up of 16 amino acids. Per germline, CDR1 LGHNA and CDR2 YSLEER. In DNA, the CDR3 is TGCGCCAGCAGCCAAGAGATTGACGGGGTGACCGGGGAGCTGTTTTTT. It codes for CASSQEIDGVTGELFF.

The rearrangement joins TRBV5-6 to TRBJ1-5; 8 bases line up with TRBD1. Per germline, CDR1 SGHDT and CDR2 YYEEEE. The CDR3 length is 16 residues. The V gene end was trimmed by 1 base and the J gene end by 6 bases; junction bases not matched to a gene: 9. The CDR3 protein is CASSLRGQGAFQPQHF. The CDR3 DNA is TGTGCCAGCAGCTTGAGGGGCCAGGGGGCGTTTCAGCCCCAGCATTTT.

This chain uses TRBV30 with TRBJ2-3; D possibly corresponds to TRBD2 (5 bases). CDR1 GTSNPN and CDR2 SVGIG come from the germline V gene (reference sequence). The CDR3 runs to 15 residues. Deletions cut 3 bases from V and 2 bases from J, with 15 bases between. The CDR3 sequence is CAWRLSDGPTDTQYF. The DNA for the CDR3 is TGTGCCTGGAGACTTAGCGACGGACCCACAGATACGCAGTATTTT.

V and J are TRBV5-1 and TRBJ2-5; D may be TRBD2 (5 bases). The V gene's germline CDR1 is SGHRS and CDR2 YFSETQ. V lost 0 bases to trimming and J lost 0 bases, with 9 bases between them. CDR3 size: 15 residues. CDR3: CASSLAPGDQETQYF. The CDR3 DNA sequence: TGCGCCAGCAGCTTGGCCCCCGGGGACCAAGAGACCCAGTACTTC.

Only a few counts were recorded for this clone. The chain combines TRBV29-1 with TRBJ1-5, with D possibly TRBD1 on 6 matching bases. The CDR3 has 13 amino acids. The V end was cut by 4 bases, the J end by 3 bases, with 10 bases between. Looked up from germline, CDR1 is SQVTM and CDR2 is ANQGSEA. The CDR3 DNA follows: TGCAGCGTTGGGGCAGGGGCCAATCAGCCCCAGCATTTT. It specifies CSVGAGANQPQHF.

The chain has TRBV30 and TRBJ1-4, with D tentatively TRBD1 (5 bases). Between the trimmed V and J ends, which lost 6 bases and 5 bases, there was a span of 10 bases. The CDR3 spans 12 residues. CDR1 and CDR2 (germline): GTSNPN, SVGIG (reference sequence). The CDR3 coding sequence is TGTGCCTGCGGGACTTTGAATGAAAAACTGTTTTTT. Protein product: CACGTLNEKLFF.

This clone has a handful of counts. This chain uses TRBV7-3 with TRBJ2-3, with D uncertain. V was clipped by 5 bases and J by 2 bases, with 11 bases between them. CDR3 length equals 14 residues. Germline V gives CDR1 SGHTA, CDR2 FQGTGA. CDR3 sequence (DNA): TGTGCCAGCAGCCTGATGGGATCCACAGATACGCAGTATTTT. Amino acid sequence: CASSLMGSTDTQYF.

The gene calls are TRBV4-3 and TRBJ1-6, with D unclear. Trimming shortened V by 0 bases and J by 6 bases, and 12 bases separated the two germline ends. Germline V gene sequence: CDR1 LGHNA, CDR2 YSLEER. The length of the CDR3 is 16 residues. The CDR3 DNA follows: TGCGCCAGCAGCCAAGATCCTCACAGATCTAATTCACCCCTCCACTTT. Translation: CASSQDPHRSNSPLHF.

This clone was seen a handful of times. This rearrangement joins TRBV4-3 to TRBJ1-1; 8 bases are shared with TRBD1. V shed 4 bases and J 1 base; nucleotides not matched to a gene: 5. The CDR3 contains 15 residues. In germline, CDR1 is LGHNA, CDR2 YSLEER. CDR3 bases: TGCGCCAGCAGCCTAAGTACAGGGGGGAACACTGAAGCTTTCTTT. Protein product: CASSLSTGGNTEAFF.

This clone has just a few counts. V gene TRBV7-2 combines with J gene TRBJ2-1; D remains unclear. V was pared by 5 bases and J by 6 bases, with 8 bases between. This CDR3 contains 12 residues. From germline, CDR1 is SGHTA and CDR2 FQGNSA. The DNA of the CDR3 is TGTGCCAGCAGCGGAAACAGCAATGAGCAGTTCTTC. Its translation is CASSGNSNEQFF.

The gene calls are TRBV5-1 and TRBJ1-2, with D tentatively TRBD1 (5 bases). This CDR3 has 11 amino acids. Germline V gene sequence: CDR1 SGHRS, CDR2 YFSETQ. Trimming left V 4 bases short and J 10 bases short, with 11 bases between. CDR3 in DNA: TGCGCCAGCAGCGGCGACAGATACTACACCTTC. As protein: CASSGDRYYTF.

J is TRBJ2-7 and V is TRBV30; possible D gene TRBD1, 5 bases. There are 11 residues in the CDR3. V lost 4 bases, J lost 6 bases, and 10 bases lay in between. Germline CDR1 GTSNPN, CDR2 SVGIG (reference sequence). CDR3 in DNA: TGTGCCTGGATAAGGGGTGCCGAGCAGTACTTC. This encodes CAWIRGAEQYF.

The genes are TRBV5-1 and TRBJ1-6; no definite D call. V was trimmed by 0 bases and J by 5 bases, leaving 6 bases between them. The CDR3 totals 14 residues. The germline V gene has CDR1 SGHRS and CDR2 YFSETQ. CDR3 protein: CASSLGSDNSPLHF. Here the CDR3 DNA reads TGCGCCAGCAGCTTGGGAAGCGATAATTCACCCCTCCACTTT. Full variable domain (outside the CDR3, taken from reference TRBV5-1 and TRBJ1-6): KAGVTQTPRYLIKTRGQQVTLSCSPISGHRSVSWYQQTPGQGLQFLFEYFSETQRNKGNFPGRFSGRQFSNSRSEMNVSTLELGDSALYLCASSLGSDNSPLHFGNGTRLTVT.

Written as DNA, the CDR3 is TGTGCCAGTAGTGCGACAGGGGACTATGGCTACACCTTC. Its protein product is CASSATGDYGYTF. The chain links TRBV19 to TRBJ1-2, with TRBD1 matching over 8 bases. The germline V gene has CDR1 LNHDA and CDR2 SQIVND (reference sequence). The length of the CDR3 is 13 residues. V shed 5 bases, J shed 3 bases, and the junction held 2 bases outside the gene matches.

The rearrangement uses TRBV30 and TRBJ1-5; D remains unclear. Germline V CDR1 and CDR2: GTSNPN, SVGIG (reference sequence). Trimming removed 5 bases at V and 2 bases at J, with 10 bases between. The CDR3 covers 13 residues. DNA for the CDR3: TGTGCCTGGGGTCTCAAAGGCAATCAGCCCCAGCATTTT. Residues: CAWGLKGNQPQHF.

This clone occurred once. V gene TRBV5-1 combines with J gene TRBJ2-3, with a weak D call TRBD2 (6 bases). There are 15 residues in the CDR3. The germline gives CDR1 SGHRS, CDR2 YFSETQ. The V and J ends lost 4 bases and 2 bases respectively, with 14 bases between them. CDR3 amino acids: CASSVAVSPTDTQYF. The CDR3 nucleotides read TGCGCCAGCAGCGTAGCGGTATCCCCCACAGATACGCAGTATTTT.

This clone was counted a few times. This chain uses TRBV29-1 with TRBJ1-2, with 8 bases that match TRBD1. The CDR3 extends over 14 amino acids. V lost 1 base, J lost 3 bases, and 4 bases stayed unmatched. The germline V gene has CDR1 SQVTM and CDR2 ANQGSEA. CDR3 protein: CSVEATGEDYGYTF. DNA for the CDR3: TGCAGCGTTGAAGCGACAGGGGAGGACTATGGCTACACCTTC.

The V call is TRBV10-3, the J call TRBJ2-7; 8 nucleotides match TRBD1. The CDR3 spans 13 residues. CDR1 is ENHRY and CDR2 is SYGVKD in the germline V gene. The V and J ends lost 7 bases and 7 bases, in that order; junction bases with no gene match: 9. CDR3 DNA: TGTGCCATCACTCAGGGGGCTAATCGGGAGCAGTACTTC. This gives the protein CAITQGANREQYF.

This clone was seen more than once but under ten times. This CDR3 reads CASSPLGQGVKAFF. For the CDR3, the DNA is TGCGCCAGCAGCCCCCTGGGACAGGGGGTTAAAGCTTTCTTT. The chain is built from TRBV4-3 and TRBJ1-1; the match to TRBD1 covers 11 bases. The CDR3 runs 14 residues. Unmatched junction bases numbered 7, after V lost 4 bases and J lost 9 bases. CDR1 and CDR2 from the germline V gene are LGHNA and YSLEER.

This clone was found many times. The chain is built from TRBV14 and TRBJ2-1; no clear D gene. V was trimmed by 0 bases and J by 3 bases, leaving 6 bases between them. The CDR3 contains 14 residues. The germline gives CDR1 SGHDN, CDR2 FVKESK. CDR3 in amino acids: CASSQDYGYNEQFF. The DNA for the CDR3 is TGTGCCAGCAGCCAAGATTACGGCTACAATGAGCAGTTCTTC. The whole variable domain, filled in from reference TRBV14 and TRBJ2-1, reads EAGVTQFPSHSVIEKGQTVTLRCDPISGHDNLYWYRRVMGKEIKFLLHFVKESKQDESGMPNNRFLAERTGGTYSTLKVQPAELEDSGVYFCASSQDYGYNEQFFGPGTRLTVL.

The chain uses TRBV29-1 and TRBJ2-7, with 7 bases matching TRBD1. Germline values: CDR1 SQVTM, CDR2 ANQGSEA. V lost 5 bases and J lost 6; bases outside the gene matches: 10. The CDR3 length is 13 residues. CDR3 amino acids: CSVRLGRQGEQYF. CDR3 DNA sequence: TGCAGCGTTCGCCTAGGGAGACAGGGCGAGCAGTACTTC.

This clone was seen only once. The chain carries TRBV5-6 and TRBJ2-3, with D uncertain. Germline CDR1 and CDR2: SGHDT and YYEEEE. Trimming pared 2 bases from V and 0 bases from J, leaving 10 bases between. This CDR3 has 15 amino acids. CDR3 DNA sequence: TGTGCCAGCAGCTTCGGTGCCGCTAGCACAGATACGCAGTATTTT. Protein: CASSFGAASTDTQYF.

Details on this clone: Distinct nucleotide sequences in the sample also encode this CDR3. CDR3 sequence reads: CSVEENSNQPQHF. CDR3 DNA: TGCAGCGTTGAAGAAAATAGCAATCAGCCCCAGCATTTT. This rearrangement joins TRBV29-1 to TRBJ1-5; D is unclear. The CDR3 length is 13 residues. Trimming removed 0 bases from V and 0 bases from J, with 3 bases in between. Germline V CDR1 and CDR2: SQVTM, ANQGSEA.

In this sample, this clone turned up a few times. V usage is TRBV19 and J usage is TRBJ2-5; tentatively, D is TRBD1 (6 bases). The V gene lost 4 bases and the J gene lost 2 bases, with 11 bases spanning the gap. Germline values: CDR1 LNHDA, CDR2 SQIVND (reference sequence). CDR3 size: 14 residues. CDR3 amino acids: CASSRRGTQETQYF. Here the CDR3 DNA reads TGTGCCAGTAGTAGAAGGGGGACGCAAGAGACCCAGTACTTC.